This TCR beta chain was captured by sequencing in a study of cytomegalovirus exposure and HLA in healthy donors. Primers: 60 Vbeta forward and 13 Jbeta reverse. As handled by the study authors: Roughly 80 million unique TCR beta chains, about 10 million of them shared, were counted by a later analysis. Clones were sequenced by immunoSEQ multiplex PCR, and TCRdb holds only the in-frame ones, with some missing. V and J calls and clone size are given by that table; D and trimming were obtained from the DNA. The listing contains fewer than 250,000 clones. Notes on the study in general: According to reports, the classifier identified cytomegalovirus status with high specificity and sensitivity.

Points on this clone: Its antigen is currently unknown.

The receptor was isolated from a woman aged 25-40 years in good health and CMV-seropositive. The source material was PBMCs.

CDR3 DNA: TGTGCCAGTAGTGCCCAGGGGGTAACTGAAGCTTTCTTT. Its translation is CASSAQGVTEAFF. This sequence joins TRBV19 and TRBJ1-1, with 7 nucleotides matching TRBD1. This CDR3 has 13 residues. CDR1 is LNHDA, CDR2 SQIVND, per germline (reference sequence). The trim removed 5 bases at V and 5 bases at J, leaving 5 bases unmatched.